Sequencing of this T cell receptor beta chain was carried out in a study of blood T cell repertoires in COVID-19. Study background: Spain, Italy and the United States supplied samples that represented acute and convalescent COVID-19.

Study processing details: Amplified reference gene primers provided the basis for estimating nucleated cell counts. Measured with immunoSEQ multiplex PCR; TCRdb has only the in-frame clones, and not every one. V and J calls and clone size are given by that table; D and trimming were obtained from the DNA. The sample lists about 200,000 clones; around 86% were seen once. All enrollees were about 18 to 89 years old and from fewer than 25 US areas. Participants had their cohort set by participant-reported clinical history. The TCR comes from a man aged 40-49 years with acute COVID-19. Sequenced input: PBMCs or T cells enriched from blood (not recorded which).

The CDR3 DNA reads as TGCGCCAGCAGCCCTTTCCTGAAACCGGGACAGGGACCCAACGAGCAGTACTTC. This codes for CASSPFLKPGQGPNEQYF. The J gene is TRBJ2-7, the V gene TRBV5-1; 9 bases agree with TRBD1. The CDR3 extends over 18 amino acids. Germline V gene lookup returns CDR1 SGHRS and CDR2 YFSETQ. J was trimmed by 5 bases and V by 4 bases; bases with no gene match: 19.